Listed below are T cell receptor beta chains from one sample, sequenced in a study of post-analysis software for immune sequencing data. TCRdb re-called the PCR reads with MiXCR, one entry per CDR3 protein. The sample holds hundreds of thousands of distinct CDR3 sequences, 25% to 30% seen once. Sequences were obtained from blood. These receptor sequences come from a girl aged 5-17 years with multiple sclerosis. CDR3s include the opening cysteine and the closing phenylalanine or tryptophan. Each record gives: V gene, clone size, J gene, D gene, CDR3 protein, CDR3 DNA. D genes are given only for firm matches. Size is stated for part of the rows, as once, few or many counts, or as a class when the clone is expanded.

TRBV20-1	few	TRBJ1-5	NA	CSARGSGNQPQHF	TGCAGTGCTCGGGGCTCGGGGAATCAGCCCCAGCATTTT
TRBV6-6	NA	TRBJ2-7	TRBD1	CASSPQATGQGDVQYF	TGTGCCAGCAGTCCCCAAGCTACGGGACAGGGGGATGTGCAGTACTTC
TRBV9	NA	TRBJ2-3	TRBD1	CASSDRTGSTDTQYF	TGTGCCAGCAGCGACCGGACAGGGTCAACAGATACGCAGTATTTT
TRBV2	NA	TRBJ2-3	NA	CASSEESSADTQYF	TGTGCCAGCAGTGAAGAGTCTAGTGCAGATACGCAGTATTTT
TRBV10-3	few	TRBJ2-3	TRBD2	CAISALAGGPDTQYF	TGTGCCATCAGTGCTCTAGCGGGAGGCCCCGATACGCAGTATTTT
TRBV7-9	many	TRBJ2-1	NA	CASRDGVTVEQFF	TGTGCCAGCAGAGATGGGGTGACCGTTGAGCAGTTCTTC
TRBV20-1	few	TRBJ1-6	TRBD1	CSAPGQGAGSYNSPLHF	TGCAGTGCTCCGGGACAGGGGGCGGGGTCCTATAATTCACCCCTCCACTTT
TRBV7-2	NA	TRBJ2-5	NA	CASSWRGLEGVQGRRETQYF	TGTGCCAGCAGCTGGAGAGGACTAGAGGGGGTCCAGGGGAGGAGGGAGACCCAGTACTTC
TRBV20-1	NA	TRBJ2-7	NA	CSARDVDSPYEQYF	TGCAGTGCTAGAGATGTCGACAGCCCCTACGAGCAGTACTTC
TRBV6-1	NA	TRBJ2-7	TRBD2	CASSPKIDQLAGGPYEQYF	TGTGCCAGCAGTCCCAAGATCGACCAACTAGCGGGAGGGCCGTACGAGCAGTACTTC
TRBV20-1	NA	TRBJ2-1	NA	CSAPPRLYNEQFF	TGCAGTGCTCCGCCCAGGCTGTACAATGAGCAGTTCTTC
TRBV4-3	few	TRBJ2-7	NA	CASSQDRSASGDEQYF	TGCGCCAGCAGCCAAGATCGTTCGGCTAGTGGCGACGAGCAGTACTTC
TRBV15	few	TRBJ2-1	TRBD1	CATSRGIGTGNDEQFF	TGTGCCACCAGCAGAGGGATCGGGACAGGCAATGATGAGCAGTTCTTC
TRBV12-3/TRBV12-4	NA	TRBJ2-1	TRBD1	CASRPGQGFNEQFF	TGTGCCAGCAGACCGGGACAGGGGTTCAATGAGCAGTTCTTC
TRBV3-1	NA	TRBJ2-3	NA	CASSPQPGARTDTQYF	TGTGCCAGCAGCCCCCAACCCGGGGCCCGGACAGATACGCAGTATTTT
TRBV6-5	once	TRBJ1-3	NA	CASSSGLGNTIYF	TGTGCCAGCAGTTCGGGACTAGGAAACACCATATATTTT
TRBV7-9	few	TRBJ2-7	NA	CASSLGQPGSYEQYF	TGTGCCAGCAGCTTAGGCCAGCCCGGCTCCTACGAGCAGTACTTC
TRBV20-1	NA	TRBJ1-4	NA	CSAEDRINNEKLFF	TGCAGTGCAGAGGACCGCATAAATAATGAAAAACTGTTTTTT
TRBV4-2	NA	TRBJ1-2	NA	CASSQDRTGHGYTF	TGTGCCAGCAGCCAAGATCGAACAGGGCATGGCTACACCTTC
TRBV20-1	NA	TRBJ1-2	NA	CSARVGTTAHGGYTF	TGCAGTGCTAGAGTGGGAACAACAGCTCATGGGGGCTACACCTTC
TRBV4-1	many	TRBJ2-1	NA	CASSHDSYNEQFF	TGCGCCAGCAGCCACGACAGCTACAATGAGCAGTTCTTC
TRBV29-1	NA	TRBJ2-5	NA	CSVEGGTQAGETQYF	TGCAGCGTTGAAGGAGGGACCCAGGCTGGAGAGACCCAGTACTTC
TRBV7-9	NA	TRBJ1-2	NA	CASSLGQYGYTF	TGTGCCAGCAGCTTAGGACAGTATGGCTACACCTTC
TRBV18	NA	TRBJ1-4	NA	CASSTKTYEKLFF	TGTGCCAGCTCGACCAAGACATACGAAAAACTGTTTTTT
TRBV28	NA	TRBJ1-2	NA	CASSFPAAPYGYTF	TGTGCCAGCAGTTTTCCCGCGGCTCCCTATGGCTACACCTTC
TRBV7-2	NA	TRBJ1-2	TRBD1	CASSLGGRGRGGYTF	TGTGCCAGCAGCTTAGGCGGCAGGGGGCGTGGGGGCTACACCTTC
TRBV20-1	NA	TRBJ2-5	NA	CSARGSVETQYF	TGCAGTGCTAGAGGTTCGGTGGAGACCCAGTACTTC
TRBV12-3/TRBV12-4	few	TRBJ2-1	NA	CASSQPGNEQFF	TGTGCCAGCAGCCAGCCGGGAAATGAGCAGTTCTTC
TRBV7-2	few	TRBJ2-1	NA	CASSPGLRMGEQFF	TGTGCCAGCAGTCCCGGGCTCCGGATGGGTGAGCAGTTCTTC
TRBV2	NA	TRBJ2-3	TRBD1	CASTEQARHRGRTDTQYF	TGTGCCAGCACTGAACAGGCCAGACACAGGGGACGCACAGATACGCAGTATTTT
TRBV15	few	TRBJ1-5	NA	CATSRGEARPQHF	TGTGCCACCAGCAGGGGCGAAGCAAGGCCCCAGCATTTT
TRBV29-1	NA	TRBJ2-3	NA	CSVQKSGTDTQYF	TGCAGCGTTCAGAAGAGCGGCACAGATACGCAGTATTTT
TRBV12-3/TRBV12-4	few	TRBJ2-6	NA	CATRVAGANVLTF	TGTGCCACCCGGGTGGCCGGGGCCAACGTCCTGACTTTC
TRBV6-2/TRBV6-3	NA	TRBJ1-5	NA	CASSPSSRNQPQHF	TGTGCCAGCAGTCCGTCGTCCAGGAATCAGCCCCAGCATTTT
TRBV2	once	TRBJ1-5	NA	CASSSRTVSNQPQHF	TGTGCCAGCAGCTCCAGGACGGTTAGCAATCAGCCCCAGCATTTT
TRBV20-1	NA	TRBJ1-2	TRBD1	CSARMPGGSDGYTF	TGCAGTGCTAGGATGCCAGGGGGCTCCGATGGCTACACCTTC
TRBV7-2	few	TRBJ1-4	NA	CASSRRTVQATNEKLFF	TGTGCCAGCAGCAGACGGACAGTGCAAGCAACTAATGAAAAACTGTTTTTT
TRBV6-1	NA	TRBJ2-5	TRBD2	CASSRGGPEETQYF	TGTGCCAGCAGTCGCGGGGGGCCGGAAGAGACCCAGTACTTC
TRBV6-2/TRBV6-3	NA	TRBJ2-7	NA	CASSCPTFEQYF	TGTGCCAGCAGTTGCCCCACTTTCGAGCAGTACTTC
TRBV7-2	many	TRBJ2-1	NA	CASSLIYQNEQFF	TGTGCCAGCAGCTTAATATATCAGAATGAGCAGTTCTTC
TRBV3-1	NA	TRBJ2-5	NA	CASSRKSRAQETQYF	TGTGCCAGCAGCCGAAAGTCCAGGGCCCAAGAGACCCAGTACTTC
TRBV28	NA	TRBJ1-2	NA	CASSQNREVNYGYTF	TGTGCCAGCAGTCAAAACAGGGAAGTTAACTATGGCTACACCTTC
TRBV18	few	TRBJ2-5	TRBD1	CASSRSTGGAETQYF	TGTGCCAGCTCACGTTCTACAGGGGGCGCGGAGACCCAGTACTTC
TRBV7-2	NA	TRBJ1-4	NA	CASSLDGSNEKLFF	TGTGCCAGCAGCCTGGACGGGTCTAATGAAAAACTGTTTTTT
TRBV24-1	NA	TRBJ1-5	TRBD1	CATSDPGQGDQPQHF	TGTGCCACCAGTGATCCGGGACAGGGAGACCAGCCCCAGCATTTT
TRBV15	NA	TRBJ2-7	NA	CATSKSRVEQYF	TGTGCCACCAGCAAAAGTAGGGTCGAGCAGTACTTC
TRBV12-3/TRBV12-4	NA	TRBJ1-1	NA	CASSPRGVNTEAFF	TGTGCCAGCAGTCCGAGGGGGGTGAACACTGAAGCTTTCTTT
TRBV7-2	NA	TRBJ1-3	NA	CASSLEGRLLPNTIYF	TGTGCCAGCAGCTTAGAGGGACGGCTTCTCCCAAACACCATATATTTT
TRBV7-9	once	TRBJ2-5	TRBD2	CASSFGSGIQETQYF	TGTGCCAGCAGCTTTGGTAGCGGGATCCAAGAGACCCAGTACTTC
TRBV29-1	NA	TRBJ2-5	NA	CSAVGQNQETRYF	TGCAGCGCCGTAGGACAGAATCAAGAGACCCGGTACTTC
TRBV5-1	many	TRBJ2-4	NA	CASSLGKNIQYF	TGTGCCAGCAGCTTGGGGAAAAACATTCAGTACTTC